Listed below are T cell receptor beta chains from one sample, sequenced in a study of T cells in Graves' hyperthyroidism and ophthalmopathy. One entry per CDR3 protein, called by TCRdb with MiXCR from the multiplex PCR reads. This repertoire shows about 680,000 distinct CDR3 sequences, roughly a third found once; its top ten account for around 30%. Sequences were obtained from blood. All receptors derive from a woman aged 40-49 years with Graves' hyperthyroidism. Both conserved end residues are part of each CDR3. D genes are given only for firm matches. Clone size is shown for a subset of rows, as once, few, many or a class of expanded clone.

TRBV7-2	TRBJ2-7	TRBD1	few	TGTGCCAGCAGTATAACAGGGGACCCCTCCTACGAGCAGTACTTC	CASSITGDPSYEQYF
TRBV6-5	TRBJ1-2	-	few	TGTGCCAGCAGTCAACCAGCACGGACGGGGAATGGCTACACCTTC	CASSQPARTGNGYTF
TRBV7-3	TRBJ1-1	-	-	TGTGCCAGCAGCTTAACCAGGGCAGGGAGTCCTGAAGCTTTCTTT	CASSLTRAGSPEAFF
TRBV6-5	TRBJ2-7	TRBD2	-	TGTGCCAGCAGTACCCGCGGGGGAAACGAGCAGTACTTC	CASSTRGGNEQYF
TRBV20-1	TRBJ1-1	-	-	TGCAGTTCAGGGTGGGGAGACACTGAAGCTTTCTTT	CSSGWGDTEAFF
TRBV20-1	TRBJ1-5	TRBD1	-	TGCAGTGTAACAGGGGGCAATCAGCCCCAGCATTTT	CSVTGGNQPQHF
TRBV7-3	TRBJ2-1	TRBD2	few	TGTGCCAGCAGCTTAACGAGTCTAGCGGGAGTTGATGAGCAGTTCTTC	CASSLTSLAGVDEQFF
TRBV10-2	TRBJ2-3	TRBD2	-	TGCGCCAGCAGTGACTCCGTCGGGGCTAGCGGGAAGTTATATACGCAGTATTTT	CASSDSVGASGKLYTQYF
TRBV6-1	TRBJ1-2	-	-	TGTGCCAGCAGTTATCGGAGGGAACTATATAACTATGGCTACACCTTC	CASSYRRELYNYGYTF
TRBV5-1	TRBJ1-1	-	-	TGCGCCAGCAGCTGGGCGGCGCAGAACACTGAAGCTTTCTTT	CASSWAAQNTEAFF
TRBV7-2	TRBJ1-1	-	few	TGTGCCAGCAGCAGTGGAGGGGGGATGAGCACTGAAGCTTTCTTT	CASSSGGGMSTEAFF
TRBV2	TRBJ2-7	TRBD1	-	TGTGCCAGCAGTGAATGGACAGGGGGGTACGAGCAGTACTTC	CASSEWTGGYEQYF
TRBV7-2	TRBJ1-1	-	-	TGTGCCAGCAGCTTGGAATGGACAGCCCTTGAAGCTTTCTTT	CASSLEWTALEAFF
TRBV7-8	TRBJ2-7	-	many	TGTGCCAGCAGCTTATCGGGACAGCGGGCCTCCTACGAGCAGTACTTC	CASSLSGQRASYEQYF
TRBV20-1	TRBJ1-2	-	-	TGCAGTGCTAGAGAGTCGACACTCAACTATGGCTACACCTTC	CSARESTLNYGYTF